This record concerns one T cell receptor (beta chain) sequence. This entry is derived from a study of T cells in Graves' hyperthyroidism and ophthalmopathy. Amplification of TCR beta CDR3 regions was performed using RNA transcripts as template. The HTBI primer set was used in a first-round RT-PCR of the TCR CDR3. Using its own MiXCR run on the multiplex PCR reads, TCRdb lists one record per CDR3 protein. The sample holds roughly 500,000 distinct CDR3 sequences; about 16% are singletons and the top ten take approximately 30%. Germline values: CDR1 KGHDR, CDR2 SFDVKD. The CDR3 has 19 amino acids. V was pared by 2 bases and J by 0 bases, with 7 bases of the junction left unmatched.

The receptor was isolated from a woman in her thirties with Graves' ophthalmopathy. V usage is TRBV24-1 and J usage is TRBJ2-5; TRBD2 aligns across 14 bases. The material sequenced was blood. As DNA, the CDR3 is TGTGCCACCAGTGATTCCGGGACTAGCGGGAGAGGGTACCAAGAGACCCAGTACTTC. This gives the protein CATSDSGTSGRGYQETQYF.